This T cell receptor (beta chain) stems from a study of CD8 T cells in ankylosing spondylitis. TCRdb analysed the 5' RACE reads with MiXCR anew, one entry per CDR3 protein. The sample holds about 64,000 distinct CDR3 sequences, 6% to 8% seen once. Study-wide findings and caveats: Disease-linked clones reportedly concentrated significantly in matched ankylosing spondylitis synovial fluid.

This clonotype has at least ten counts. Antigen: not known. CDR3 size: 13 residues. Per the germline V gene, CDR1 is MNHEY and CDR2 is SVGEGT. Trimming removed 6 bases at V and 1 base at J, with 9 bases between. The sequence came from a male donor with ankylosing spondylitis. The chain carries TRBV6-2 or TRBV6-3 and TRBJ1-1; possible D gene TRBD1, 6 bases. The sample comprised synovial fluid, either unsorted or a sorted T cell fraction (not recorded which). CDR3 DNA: TGTGCCAGCAGGGGGACAACGAACACTGAAGCTTTCTTT. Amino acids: CASRGTTNTEAFF.